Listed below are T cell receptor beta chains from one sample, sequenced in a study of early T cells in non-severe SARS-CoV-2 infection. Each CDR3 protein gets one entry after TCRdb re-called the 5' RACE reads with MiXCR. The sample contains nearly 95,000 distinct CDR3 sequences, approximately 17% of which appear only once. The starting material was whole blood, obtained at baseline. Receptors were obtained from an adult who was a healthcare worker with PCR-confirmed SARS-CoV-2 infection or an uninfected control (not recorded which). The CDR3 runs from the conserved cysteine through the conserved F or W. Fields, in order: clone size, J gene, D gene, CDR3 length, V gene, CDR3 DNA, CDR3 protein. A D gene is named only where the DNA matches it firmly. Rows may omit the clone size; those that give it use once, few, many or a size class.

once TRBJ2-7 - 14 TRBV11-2 TGTGCCAGCCATGGAGGGACGTCAACCTACGAGCAGTACTTC CASHGGTSTYEQYF
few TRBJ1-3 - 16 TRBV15 TGTGCCACCAGCCGCCTGGCTGGAGGGACGGGAAACACCATATATTTT CATSRLAGGTGNTIYF
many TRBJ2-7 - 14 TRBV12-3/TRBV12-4 TGTGCCAGCAGTTTTCGGTCCCGAGCCTACGAGCAGTACTTC CASSFRSRAYEQYF
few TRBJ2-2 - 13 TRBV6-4 TGTGCCAGCAGTGGGGACAACACCGGGGAGCTGTTTTTT CASSGDNTGELFF
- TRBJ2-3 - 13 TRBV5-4 TGTGCCAGCAGCTTGTCCCGGACAGATACGCAGTATTTT CASSLSRTDTQYF
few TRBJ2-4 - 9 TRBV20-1 TGCAGTGCCGCCGAAACCAAGTACTTC CSAAETKYF
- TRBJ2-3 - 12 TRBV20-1 TGCAGTATGAGGCCGGGGGATGATACGCAGTATTTT CSMRPGDDTQYF
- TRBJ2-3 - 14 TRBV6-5 TGTGCCAGCAGTTACTCGACGGGTTTTGATACGCAGTATTTT CASSYSTGFDTQYF
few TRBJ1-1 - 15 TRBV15 TGTGCCACCAGCAGTCGACCCGACTGGGGCACTGAAGCTTTCTTT CATSSRPDWGTEAFF
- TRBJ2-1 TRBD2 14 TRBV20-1 TGCAGTGCTAGGACAGGACTAGCCGTCAGGGAGCAGTTCTTC CSARTGLAVREQFF
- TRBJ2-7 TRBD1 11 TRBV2 TGTGCCAGCAGGGACCCGGGACAGGGGCTCTTC CASRDPGQGLF
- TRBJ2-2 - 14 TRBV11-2 TGTGCCAGCAGCCCCACGGGTAGCACCGGGGAGCTGTTTTTT CASSPTGSTGELFF
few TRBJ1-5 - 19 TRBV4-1 TGCGCCAGCAGCCAACGTGGGACAACCTCCCTACTTAGCAATCAGCCCCAGCATTTT CASSQRGTTSLLSNQPQHF
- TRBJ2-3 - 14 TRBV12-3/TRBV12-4 TGTGCCAGCAGTTTAGGGGGGCCTACAGATACGCAGTATTTT CASSLGGPTDTQYF
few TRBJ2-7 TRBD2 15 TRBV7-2 TGTGCCAGCAGCTTTTTGGGACTAGCCTCCTACGAGCAGTACTTC CASSFLGLASYEQYF
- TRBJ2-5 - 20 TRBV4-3 TGCGCCAGCAGCCAAGATCCCCCGGGGGCCTCAGAAAGGGTCCAAGAGACCCAGTACTTC CASSQDPPGASERVQETQYF
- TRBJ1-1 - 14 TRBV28 TGTGCCAGCAGTTTGCAGAACACGAACACTGAAGCTTTCTTT CASSLQNTNTEAFF
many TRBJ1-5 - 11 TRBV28 TGTGCCAGCAGTTTAAGGGGGCCCCAGCATTTT CASSLRGPQHF
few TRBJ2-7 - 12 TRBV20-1 TGCAGTACAGCTAGCAACCACTACGAGCAGTACTTC CSTASNHYEQYF
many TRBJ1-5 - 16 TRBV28 TGTGCCAGCAGTTTACGAAAGCAGGGACTCCGGCAGCCCCAGCATTTT CASSLRKQGLRQPQHF
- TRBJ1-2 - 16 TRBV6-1 TGTGCCAGCAGTGAAAGCATCCCACGGCTCAACTATGGCTACACCTTC CASSESIPRLNYGYTF
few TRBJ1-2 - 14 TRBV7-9 TGTGCCAGCAACCCTACAGGGTCCAGCTATGGCTACACCTTC CASNPTGSSYGYTF
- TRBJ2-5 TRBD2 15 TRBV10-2 TGCGCCAGCAGTGAGTCGTCGCGGGGGGTAGAGACCCAGTACTTC CASSESSRGVETQYF
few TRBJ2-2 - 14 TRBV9 TGTGCCAGCAGCGTTTACCCGAACCGCGGGGAGCTGTTTTTT CASSVYPNRGELFF
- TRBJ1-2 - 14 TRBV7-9 TGTGCCAGCAGCCCACAGCGAGCTAACTATGGCTACACCTTC CASSPQRANYGYTF
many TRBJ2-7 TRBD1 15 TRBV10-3 TGTGCCATCAGGGGGACAGGGGGTGCGTCCTACGAGCAGTACTTC CAIRGTGGASYEQYF
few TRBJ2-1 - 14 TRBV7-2 TGTGCCAGCAGCTTAGTCAACGGTTACAATGAGCAGTTCTTC CASSLVNGYNEQFF
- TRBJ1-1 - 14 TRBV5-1 TGCGCCAGCAGCTCTTGGGCCCCAGGCACTGAAGCTTTCTTT CASSSWAPGTEAFF
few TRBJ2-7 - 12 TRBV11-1 TGTGCCAGCAGTACGGGTTGGTACGAGCAGTACTTC CASSTGWYEQYF
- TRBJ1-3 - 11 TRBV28 TGTGCCAGCCGATCCGGGACAACCATATATTTT CASRSGTTIYF
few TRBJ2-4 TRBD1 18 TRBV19 TGTGCCAGTAGTATGGGACAGGGTTCTATGACGGCCAAAAACATTCAGTACTTC CASSMGQGSMTAKNIQYF
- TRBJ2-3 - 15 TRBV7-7 TGTGCCAGCAGCGTAGGGGCGGGAAGCACAGATACGCAGTATTTT CASSVGAGSTDTQYF
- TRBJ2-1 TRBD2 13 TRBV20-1 TGCAGTGTAGCGGGAGCTGAATACAATGAGCAGTTCTTC CSVAGAEYNEQFF
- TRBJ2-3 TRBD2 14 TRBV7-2 TGTGCCAGCAGCCCGGGACTACTGGCAGATACGCAGTATTTT CASSPGLLADTQYF
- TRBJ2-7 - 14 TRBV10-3 TGTGCCATCAGCCCGAGAGACCCCCGCCCCGAGCAGTACTTC CAISPRDPRPEQYF
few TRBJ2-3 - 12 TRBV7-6 TGTGCCAGCAGCCCTAACAGAGATACGCAGTATTTT CASSPNRDTQYF
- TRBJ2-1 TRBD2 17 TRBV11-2 TGTGCCAGCAGCTTAGTTAATGTCCGGGAGGGCCACAATGAGCAGTTCTTC CASSLVNVREGHNEQFF
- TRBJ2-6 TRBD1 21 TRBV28 TGTGCCAGCAGTTTATGGGGAAACAGGGGGCGAGGAAACTCTGGGGCCAACGTCCTGACTTTC CASSLWGNRGRGNSGANVLTF
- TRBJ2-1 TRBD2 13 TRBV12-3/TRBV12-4 TGTGCCACGAGACTAGCGGGGGAGAATGAGCAGTTCTTC CATRLAGENEQFF
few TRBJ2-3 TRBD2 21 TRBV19 TGTGCCAGTAGTACCCCCCAGTCCGGGACTAGCGGGAGGATTTTGGCAGATACGCAGTATTTT CASSTPQSGTSGRILADTQYF
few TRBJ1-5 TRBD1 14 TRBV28 TGTGCCAGCAGTTTAGTGGCAGGGGGGGAGCCCCAGCATTTT CASSLVAGGEPQHF
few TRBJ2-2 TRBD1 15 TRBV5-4 TGTGCCAGCAGCTCGGGACAGGGTCCCACCGGGGAGCTGTTTTTT CASSSGQGPTGELFF
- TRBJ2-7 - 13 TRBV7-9 TGTGCCAGCAGCTCGACCACCCCCTACGAGCAGTACTTC CASSSTTPYEQYF